This record covers a single T cell receptor (beta chain). Its antigen is not known. The data are from a study of CD8 T cells in Susac syndrome. Per germline, CDR1 SQVTM and CDR2 ANQGSEA. The ends were cut back, 4 bases at V and 4 bases at J, with 19 bases in the middle. The CDR3 covers 15 residues. Random hexamers were used to reverse transcribe an amount of roughly 0.45 to 1 ug RNA. TCR beta CDR3 was amplified by immunoSEQ covering 54 Vbeta and 13 Jbeta. TCRdb reanalysed the immunoSEQ multiplex PCR reads using MiXCR and keeps one entry per CDR3 protein. This sample has some 250,000 distinct CDR3 sequences, with around 96% found just once. Study-wide results and limits: The relatively small number of individuals in the TCR sequencing and HLA analysis was acknowledged by the study.

V usage is TRBV29-1 and J usage is TRBJ2-5, with D possibly matching TRBD2 (7 bases). The receptor was derived from a human donor with Susac syndrome. Material for sequencing was CD4+ T cells from PBMCs. The CDR3 reads CSVGVPRGATETQYF. The CDR3 coding sequence is TGCAGCGTTGGGGTCCCCCGGGGGGCCACAGAGACCCAGTACTTC.